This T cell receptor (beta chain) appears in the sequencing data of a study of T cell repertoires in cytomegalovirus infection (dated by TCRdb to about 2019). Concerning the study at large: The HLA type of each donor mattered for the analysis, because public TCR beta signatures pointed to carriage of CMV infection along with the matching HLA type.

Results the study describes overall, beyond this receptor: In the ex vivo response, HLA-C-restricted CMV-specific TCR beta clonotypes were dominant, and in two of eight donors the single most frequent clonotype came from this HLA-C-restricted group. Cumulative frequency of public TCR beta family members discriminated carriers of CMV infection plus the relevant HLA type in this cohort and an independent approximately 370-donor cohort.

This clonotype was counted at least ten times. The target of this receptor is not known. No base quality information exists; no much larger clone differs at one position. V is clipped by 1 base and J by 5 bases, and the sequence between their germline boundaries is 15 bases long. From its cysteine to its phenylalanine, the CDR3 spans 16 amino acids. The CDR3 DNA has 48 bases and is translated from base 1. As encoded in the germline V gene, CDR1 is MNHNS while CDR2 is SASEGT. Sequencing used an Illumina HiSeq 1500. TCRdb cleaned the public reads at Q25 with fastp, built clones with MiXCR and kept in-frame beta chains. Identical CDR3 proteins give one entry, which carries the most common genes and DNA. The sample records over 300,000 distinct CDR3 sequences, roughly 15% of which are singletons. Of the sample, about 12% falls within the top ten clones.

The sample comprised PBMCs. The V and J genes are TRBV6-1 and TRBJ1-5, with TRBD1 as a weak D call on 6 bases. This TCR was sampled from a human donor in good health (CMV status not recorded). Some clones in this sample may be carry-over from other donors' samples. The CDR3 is CASSEGRGRRDQPQHF. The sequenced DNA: TGTGCCAGCAGTGAAGGCAGGGGACGACGGGATCAGCCCCAGCATTTT.